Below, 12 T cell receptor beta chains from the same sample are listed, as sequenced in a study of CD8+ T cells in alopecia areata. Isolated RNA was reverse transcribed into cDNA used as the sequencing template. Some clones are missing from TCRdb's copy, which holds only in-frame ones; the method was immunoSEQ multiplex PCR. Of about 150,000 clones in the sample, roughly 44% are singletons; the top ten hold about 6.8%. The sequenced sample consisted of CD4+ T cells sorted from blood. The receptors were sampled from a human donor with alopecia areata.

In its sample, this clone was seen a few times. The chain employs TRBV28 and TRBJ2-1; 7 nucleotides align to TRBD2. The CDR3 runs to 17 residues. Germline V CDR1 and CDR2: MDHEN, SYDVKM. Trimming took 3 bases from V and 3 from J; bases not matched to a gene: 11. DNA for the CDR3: TGTGCCAGCAGTTTGTGGTCTAGCGGAGAGGGCTACAATGAGCAGTTCTTC. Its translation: CASSLWSSGEGYNEQFF.

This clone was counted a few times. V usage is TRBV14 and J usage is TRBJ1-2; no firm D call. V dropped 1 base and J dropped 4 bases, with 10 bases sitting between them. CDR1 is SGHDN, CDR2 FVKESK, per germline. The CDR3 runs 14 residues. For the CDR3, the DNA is TGTGCCAGCAGCCAAGCGACTCTTCTCTATGGCTACACCTTC. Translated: CASSQATLLYGYTF.

The CDR3 coding sequence is TGTGCCAGCAGTAGCAGGGGGCTCCAGCCCCAGCATTTT. It encodes CASSSRGLQPQHF. The rearrangement joins TRBV2 to TRBJ1-5, with 8 bases matching TRBD1. The ends lost 5 bases at V and 7 bases at J; junction bases unmatched: 4. The germline gives CDR1 SNHLY, CDR2 FYNNEI. The CDR3 loop spans 13 amino acids.

CDR3 loop: CASSTGLAGAQYF. Written as DNA, the CDR3 is TGTGCCAGCAGTACTGGACTAGCGGGGGCCCAGTACTTC. The chain links TRBV6-6 to TRBJ2-5; TRBD2 agrees at 13 bases. The germline V gene encodes CDR1 MNHNY and CDR2 SVGAGI (reference sequence). The CDR3 consists of 13 residues. V shed 5 bases and J 9 bases; nucleotides not matched to a gene: 3.

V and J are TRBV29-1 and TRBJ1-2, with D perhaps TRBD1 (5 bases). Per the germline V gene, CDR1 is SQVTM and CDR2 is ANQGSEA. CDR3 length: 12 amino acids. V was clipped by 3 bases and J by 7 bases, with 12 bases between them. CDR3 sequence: CSVEGGVGGYTF. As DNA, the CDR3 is TGCAGCGTTGAGGGAGGGGTAGGTGGCTACACCTTC. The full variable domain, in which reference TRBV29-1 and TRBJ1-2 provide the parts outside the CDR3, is SAVISQKPSRDICQRGTSLTIQCQVDSQVTMMFWYRQQPGQSLTLIATANQGSEATYESGFVIDKFPISRPNLTFSTLTVSNMSPEDSSIYLCSVEGGVGGYTFGSGTRLTVV.

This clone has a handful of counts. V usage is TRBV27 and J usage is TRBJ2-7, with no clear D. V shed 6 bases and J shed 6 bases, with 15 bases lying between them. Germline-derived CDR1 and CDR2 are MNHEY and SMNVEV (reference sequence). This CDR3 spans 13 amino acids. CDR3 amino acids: CASRTYKGLEQYF. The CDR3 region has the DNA TGTGCCAGCAGAACCTACAAGGGTCTCGAGCAGTACTTC.

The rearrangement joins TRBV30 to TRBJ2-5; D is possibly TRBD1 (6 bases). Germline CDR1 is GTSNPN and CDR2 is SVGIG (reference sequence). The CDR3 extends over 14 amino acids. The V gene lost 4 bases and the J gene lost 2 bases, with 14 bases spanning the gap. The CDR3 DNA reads TGTGCCTGGAAGTTACAGGGACAACAAGAGACCCAGTACTTC. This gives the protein CAWKLQGQQETQYF.

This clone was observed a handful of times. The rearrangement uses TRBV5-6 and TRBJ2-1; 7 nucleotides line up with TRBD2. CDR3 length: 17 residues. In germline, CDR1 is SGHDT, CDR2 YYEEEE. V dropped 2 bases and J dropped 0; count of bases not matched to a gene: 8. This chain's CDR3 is CASSLSPGGSSYNEQFF. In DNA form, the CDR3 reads TGTGCCAGCAGCTTATCCCCCGGGGGGAGCTCCTACAATGAGCAGTTCTTC.

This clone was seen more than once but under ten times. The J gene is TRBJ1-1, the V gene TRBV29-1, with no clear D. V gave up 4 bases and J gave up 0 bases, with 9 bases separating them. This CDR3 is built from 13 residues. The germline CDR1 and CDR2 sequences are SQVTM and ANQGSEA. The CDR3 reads CSVAGNMNTEAFF. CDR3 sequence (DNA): TGCAGCGTTGCCGGGAATATGAACACTGAAGCTTTCTTT.

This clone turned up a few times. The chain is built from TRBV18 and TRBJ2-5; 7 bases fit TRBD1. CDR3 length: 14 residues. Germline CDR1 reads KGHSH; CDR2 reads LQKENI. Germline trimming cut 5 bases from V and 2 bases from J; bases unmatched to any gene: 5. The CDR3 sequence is CASSSGQLQETQYF. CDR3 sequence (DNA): TGTGCCAGCTCATCGGGACAGCTTCAAGAGACCCAGTACTTC.

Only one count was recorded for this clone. The CDR3 coding sequence is TGTGCCAGCAGTTTCCTAGCGGGAGTCGAGGGAGATACGCAGTATTTT. Protein: CASSFLAGVEGDTQYF. The chain couples TRBV27 to TRBJ2-3; 10 nucleotides match TRBD2. Germline V lookup: CDR1 MNHEY, CDR2 SMNVEV (reference sequence). The CDR3 runs 16 residues. J was trimmed by 5 bases and V by 3 bases; bases with no gene match: 8.

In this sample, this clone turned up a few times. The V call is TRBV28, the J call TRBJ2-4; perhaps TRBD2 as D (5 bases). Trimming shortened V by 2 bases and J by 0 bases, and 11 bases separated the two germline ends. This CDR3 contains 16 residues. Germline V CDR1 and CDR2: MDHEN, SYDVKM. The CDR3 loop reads CASSLGGGPAKNIQYF. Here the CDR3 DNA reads TGTGCCAGCAGTTTAGGAGGAGGCCCAGCCAAAAACATTCAGTACTTC.